This T cell receptor beta chain derives from a study of T-cell memory formation after mild COVID-19. MiXCR, applied by TCRdb to the 5' RACE reads, yields one record per CDR3 protein. This sample yields about 250,000 distinct CDR3 sequences, of which about 16% are seen a single time; under 2.5% belongs to the top ten. CDR1 and CDR2 (germline): SGHVS, FQNEAQ. The CDR3 spans 16 residues. The ends were cut back, 5 bases at V and 4 bases at J, with 18 bases in the middle. This clonotype was sampled from an adult woman who had mild COVID-19 (a few samples of this study predate the infection). Cell type and time point are not known. Material: PBMCs or a T cell subset sorted from them (not recorded which). The rearrangement links TRBV7-8 to TRBJ1-3; D might be TRBD1 (6 bases). This CDR3 reads CASSIQTGLSGNTIYF. The CDR3, as DNA: TGTGCCAGCAGCATACAAACAGGGCTTTCGGGAAACACCATATATTTT.